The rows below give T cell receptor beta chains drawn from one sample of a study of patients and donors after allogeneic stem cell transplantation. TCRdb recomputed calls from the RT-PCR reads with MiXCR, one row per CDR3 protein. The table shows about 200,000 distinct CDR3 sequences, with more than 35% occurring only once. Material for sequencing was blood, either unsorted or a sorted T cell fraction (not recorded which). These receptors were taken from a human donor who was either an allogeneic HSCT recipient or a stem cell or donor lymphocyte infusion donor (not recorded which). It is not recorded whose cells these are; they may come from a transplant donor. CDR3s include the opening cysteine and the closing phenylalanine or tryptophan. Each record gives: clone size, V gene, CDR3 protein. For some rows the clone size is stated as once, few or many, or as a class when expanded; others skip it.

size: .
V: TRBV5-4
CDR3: CASSSDVSEQYF

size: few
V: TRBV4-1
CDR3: CASSQRPGQGNSPLHF

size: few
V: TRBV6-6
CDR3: CASSYPGTEETQYF

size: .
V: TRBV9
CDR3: CASSPAEAEETQYF

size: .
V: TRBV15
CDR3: CATSRDPGSYNQPQHF

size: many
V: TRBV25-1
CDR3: CASSGGGKNTEAFF

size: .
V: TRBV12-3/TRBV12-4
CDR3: CASSLGEVETQYF

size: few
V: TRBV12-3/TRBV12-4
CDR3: CASSLSRGYTEAFF

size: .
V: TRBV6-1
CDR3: CASSELAGRGSGTDTQYF

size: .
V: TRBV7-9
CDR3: CASSHRATDTQYF

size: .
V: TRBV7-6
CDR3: CASSLGGGGDEKLFF

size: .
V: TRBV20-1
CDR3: CSAKTSPANEKLFF

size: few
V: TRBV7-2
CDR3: CASSPWGQAWTGELFF

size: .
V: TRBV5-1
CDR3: CASSPKYGDNGLHF

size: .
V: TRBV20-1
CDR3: CSAKWPAEQFF

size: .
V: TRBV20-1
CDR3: CSATKRGGINEQFF

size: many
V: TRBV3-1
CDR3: CASSSGGGGYGYTF

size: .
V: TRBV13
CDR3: CASSPPMTEMNTEAFF

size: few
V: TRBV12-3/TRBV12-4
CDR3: CASSSRGLTEAFF

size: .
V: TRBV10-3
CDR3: CAISQGNMNTEAFF

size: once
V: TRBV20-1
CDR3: CSARATDRALFSPLHF

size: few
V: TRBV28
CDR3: CASSPGGPGGYTF

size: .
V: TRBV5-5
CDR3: CASSIDSRGTQYF

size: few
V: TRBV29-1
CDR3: CSGRELDYGYTF

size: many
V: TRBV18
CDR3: CASSPDRSYGYTF

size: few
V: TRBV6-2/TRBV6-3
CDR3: CASSYARVNSNQPQHF

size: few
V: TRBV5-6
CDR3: CASSSLGIADQPQHF

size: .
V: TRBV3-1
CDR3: CASSLKAGTYEQYF

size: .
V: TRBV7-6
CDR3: CASSSPLDAANTGELFF

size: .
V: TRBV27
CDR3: CASSLAYATNEKLFF

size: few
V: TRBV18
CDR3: CASSPKPSAEQYF